This TCR beta chain is drawn from a study of blood T cell repertoires in COVID-19. Overall study: COVID-19 samples collected from the United States, Italy and Spain covered acute and convalescent phases.

Participants, about 18 to 90 years old, spanned more than 20 US areas. Participant-given clinical history determined each cohort assignment. Cohort 3 recovery required two negative PCRs, clearance, or symptom resolution. There are 15 residues in the CDR3. Unmatched junction bases numbered 3, after V lost 3 bases and J lost 6 bases. Germline V gene data show CDR1 as MNHEY and CDR2 as SMNVEV (reference sequence). Some clones are missing from TCRdb's copy, which holds only in-frame ones; the method was immunoSEQ multiplex PCR. The table lists over 150,000 clones, about 86% of them singletons, with around 7.8% in the top ten.

The V call is TRBV27, the J call TRBJ1-6, with 9 bases identical to TRBD1. Source material: PBMCs or T cells enriched from blood (not recorded which). The receptor's source is a man aged 50 to 59 who had recovered from COVID-19. The CDR3 region is CASSFAGQGNSPLHF. The DNA of the CDR3 is TGTGCCAGCAGTTTTGCGGGACAGGGTAATTCACCCCTCCACTTT.